The clone carrying this T cell receptor (beta chain) was counted at least ten times. The CDR3 is made up of 15 amino acids. Germline CDR1 SGHNT, CDR2 YENEEA. The junction had 3 bases not matched to a gene; V was cut back by 1 base and J by 4 bases. The data stem from a study of T cells in Graves' hyperthyroidism and ophthalmopathy. Uncontrolled infection, other autoimmune disease, pregnancy or lactation disqualified patients from enrolment. The source material, RNA transcripts, was used to amplify TCR beta CDR3 regions. The HTBI primer set drove a first-round RT-PCR of the TCR CDR3. Each CDR3 protein is one row after TCRdb ran MiXCR on the multiplex PCR reads. The sample holds around 600,000 distinct CDR3 sequences; more than 12% are singletons and the top ten take roughly an eighth.

The V call is TRBV11-3, the J call TRBJ2-3; 9 bases agree with TRBD2. The sequenced sample consisted of blood. The receptor was derived from a woman aged 50 to 65 with Graves' ophthalmopathy. The DNA of the CDR3 is TGTGCCAGCAGCTTAGGCGGGAGGGCCCCAGATACGCAGTATTTT. It is translated as CASSLGGRAPDTQYF.